The rows below give T cell receptor beta chains drawn from one sample of a study of CD8 T cells in Susac syndrome. In TCRdb, the immunoSEQ multiplex PCR reads were re-called with MiXCR into one record per CDR3 protein. The sample lists some 180,000 distinct CDR3 sequences, about 93% occurring once. Sequencing input: CD4+ T cells from PBMCs. The receptor set was obtained from a human donor with Susac syndrome. Both conserved end residues are part of each CDR3. D genes are given only for firm matches. Only part of the rows carry a size: once, few, many, or a class if the clone is expanded.

V	J	size	D	DNA	CDR3
TRBV6-2/TRBV6-3	TRBJ2-7	-	-	TGTGCCAGCCGAGTGGGGCACTCGGGCGAGCAGTACTTC	CASRVGHSGEQYF
TRBV6-6	TRBJ2-3	-	TRBD2	TGTGCCAGCTCGGGACTAGCGGGCTCTGGAGATACGCAGTATTTT	CASSGLAGSGDTQYF
TRBV18	TRBJ2-3	-	TRBD1	TGTGCCAGCTCCGGGACAGGGTGGGCAGATACGCAGTATTTT	CASSGTGWADTQYF
TRBV15	TRBJ2-7	-	TRBD1	TGTGCCACCAGCAGAGAAGGACAGGGGTCCTACGAGCAGTACTTC	CATSREGQGSYEQYF
TRBV19	TRBJ2-1	-	TRBD2	TGTGCCAGTAGTGCCGCGGGACTAGCGGGATCGGATGAGCAGTTCTTC	CASSAAGLAGSDEQFF
TRBV7-9	TRBJ2-5	-	TRBD2	TGTGCCACCCAGCGGGGGGACTTCCAAGAGACCCAGTACTTC	CATQRGDFQETQYF
TRBV11-1	TRBJ2-1	few	-	TGTGCCAGCAGTTACAGACTACTCGAGCAGTTCTTC	CASSYRLLEQFF
TRBV29-1	TRBJ2-1	-	-	TGCAGCATCCTCTCCCGGGAGCAGTTCTTC	CSILSREQFF
TRBV24-1	TRBJ2-2	-	-	TGTGCCACCAGCAAGGCAGGGGCAGGGACCGGGGAGCTGTTTTTT	CATSKAGAGTGELFF
TRBV3-1	TRBJ2-5	-	-	TGTGCCAGCAGCCAAGGTCGTAAGTTCCAAGAGACCCAGTACTTC	CASSQGRKFQETQYF
TRBV18	TRBJ2-3	-	-	TGTGCCAGCTCACTAGTTGTCGGCACAGATACGCAGTATTTT	CASSLVVGTDTQYF
TRBV20-1	TRBJ1-3	-	-	TGCAGTGCTAGAGACCTGCCGAGGACTGGAAACACCATATATTTT	CSARDLPRTGNTIYF
TRBV7-9	TRBJ2-7	-	TRBD1	TGTGCCATTGGGGACAGGTGGAGCTACGAGCAGTACTTC	CAIGDRWSYEQYF
TRBV14	TRBJ2-1	-	TRBD2	TGTGCCAGCAGCCAAGGGCTAGCGGGATTCAATGAGCAGTTCTTC	CASSQGLAGFNEQFF
TRBV25-1	TRBJ1-1	-	-	TGTGCCAGCAGTGAACGGGACGGCCCGATGAGGAACACTGAAGCTTTCTTT	CASSERDGPMRNTEAFF
TRBV5-1	TRBJ2-3	-	-	TGCGCCAGCAAAAGAGGTATTGGCACAGATACGCAGTATTTT	CASKRGIGTDTQYF
TRBV10-3	TRBJ2-7	-	TRBD1	TGTGCCATCAGTGAGCAGGGGGCCCTCGAGCAGTACTTC	CAISEQGALEQYF
TRBV5-6	TRBJ1-1	-	TRBD1	TGTGCCAGCAGCTTGTTGGACAGGGCCACTGAAGCTTTCTTT	CASSLLDRATEAFF
TRBV12-3/TRBV12-4	TRBJ1-2	-	-	TGTGCCAGCAGTTTAGCGCTTTGGGACGGAGAGGTCTATGGCTACACCTTC	CASSLALWDGEVYGYTF
TRBV3-1	TRBJ2-4	-	-	TGTGCCAGCAGCCCCCGTTTTGGAGGGAATAGGAACATTCAGTACTTC	CASSPRFGGNRNIQYF
TRBV20-1	TRBJ2-5	-	-	TGCAGTGCTCGGAAGGGGACGGACCAAGAGACCCAGTACTTC	CSARKGTDQETQYF
TRBV10-1	TRBJ2-3	-	-	TGCGCCAGCAGTGAGTCCCCAGCGGGCAACAAAGAGGGGACGCAGTATTTT	CASSESPAGNKEGTQYF
TRBV2	TRBJ1-2	-	-	TGTGCCAGCAAGGGGTTTGATGGCTACACCTTC	CASKGFDGYTF
TRBV6-1	TRBJ2-5	-	-	TGTGCCACCCGGGCCGGCGGAGAGACCCAGTACTTC	CATRAGGETQYF
TRBV18	TRBJ2-7	-	TRBD1	TGTGCCAGCTCTATTAATAAAGTCGGGACAGGGGCTTACGAGCAGTACTTC	CASSINKVGTGAYEQYF